Shown below are 29 T cell receptor beta chains from a single sample sequenced in a study of T cells in Graves' hyperthyroidism and ophthalmopathy. Amplification targeted TCR beta CDR3 regions from RNA transcripts. The primer set for the first-round RT-PCR of the TCR CDR3 was HTBI. TCRdb re-analysed the multiplex PCR reads in MiXCR, keeping a single row per CDR3 protein. The sample records 370,000 or so distinct CDR3 sequences, about 14% being singletons. The sequenced sample was blood. Receptors originate from a man aged 30 to 39 with Graves' hyperthyroidism that later progressed to Graves' ophthalmopathy.

Ten or more counts support this clonotype. The rearrangement uses TRBV11-2 and TRBJ2-1; 15 bases fit TRBD2. Trimming cost V 2 bases and J 7 bases; bases outside gene matches: 9. The germline V gene has CDR1 SGHAT and CDR2 FQNNGV. The CDR3 contains 18 residues. The CDR3 is CASSLRPRTSGGANEQFF. CDR3 DNA: TGTGCCAGCAGCTTACGCCCACGGACTAGCGGGGGGGCTAATGAGCAGTTCTTC.

This clonotype was seen many times. This chain connects TRBV27 to TRBJ2-7; 8 nucleotides match TRBD1. CDR3 length: 12 residues. V gave up 6 bases and J gave up 5 bases; unmatched junction bases: 3. The germline V gene encodes CDR1 MNHEY and CDR2 SMNVEV (reference sequence). Here the CDR3 DNA reads TGTGCCAGCAGCGGACAGGGCCACGAGCAGTACTTC. Protein product: CASSGQGHEQYF.

This clonotype was counted many times. The chain employs TRBV7-2 and TRBJ1-1; no definite D call. This CDR3 has 15 amino acids. The V end lost 0 bases, the J end lost 0 bases, and 8 bases lay between the germline ends. The V gene's germline CDR1 is SGHTA and CDR2 FQGNSA. CDR3 protein: CASSLAWLLNTEAFF. The CDR3 DNA reads TGTGCCAGCAGCTTAGCCTGGCTTCTGAACACTGAAGCTTTCTTT.

This clonotype came up many times. V gene TRBV7-6 combines with J gene TRBJ2-5; no clear D. Germline V lookup: CDR1 SGHVS, CDR2 FNYEAQ. This CDR3 comprises 13 residues. Trimming pared 5 bases from V and 0 bases from J, leaving 7 bases between. The CDR3 region has the DNA TGTGCCAGCAGCCGAGTGTACCAAGAGACCCAGTACTTC. This encodes CASSRVYQETQYF.

This clonotype was recorded a few times. This chain connects TRBV10-3 to TRBJ1-5, with 9 bases lining up with TRBD1. CDR1 and CDR2 (germline): ENHRY, SYGVKD. V dropped 10 bases and J dropped 2; count of bases not matched to a gene: 3. This CDR3 has 13 residues. CDR3 sequence: CATRDRGNQPQHF. DNA of the CDR3: TGTGCCACCCGGGACAGGGGCAATCAGCCCCAGCATTTT.

The table lists this clonotype with many counts. The chain recombines TRBV20-1 with TRBJ1-1, with D tentatively TRBD1 (5 bases). Germline V gives CDR1 DFQATT, CDR2 SNEGSKA (reference sequence). Trimming shortened V by 3 bases and J by 2 bases, and 13 bases separated the two germline ends. CDR3 length equals 14 residues. This CDR3 is CSARWGWSNTEAFF. The CDR3 DNA sequence: TGCAGTGCTAGGTGGGGCTGGTCAAACACTGAAGCTTTCTTT.

This clonotype was detected many times. The rearrangement uses TRBV29-1 and TRBJ1-1; no definite D call. The CDR3 is 12 residues long. Per germline, CDR1 SQVTM and CDR2 ANQGSEA. The V end lost 7 bases, the J end lost 2 bases, and 11 bases lay between the germline ends. The CDR3 nucleotides read TGCAGCGCCTTGGGAGTTAACACTGAAGCTTTCTTT. Protein product: CSALGVNTEAFF.

This clonotype was seen at least ten times. This chain uses TRBV7-2 with TRBJ2-7, with a weak D call TRBD1 (5 bases). Germline lookup yields CDR1 SGHTA and CDR2 FQGNSA. V lost 2 bases and J lost 7, with 15 bases in between. The CDR3 is 14 residues long. This CDR3 is CASSLRRGGGEQYF. The CDR3 DNA is TGTGCCAGCAGCTTAAGAAGGGGCGGTGGAGAGCAGTACTTC. The full variable domain, its missing parts supplied by reference TRBV7-2 and TRBJ2-7, is GAGVSQSPSNKVTEKGKDVELRCDPISGHTALYWYRQSLGQGLEFLIYFQGNSAPDKSGLPSDRFSAERTGGSVSTLTIQRTQQEDSAVYLCASSLRRGGGEQYFGPGTRLTVT.

The V and J genes are TRBV2 and TRBJ2-7, with D perhaps assigned TRBD1 or TRBD2 (5 bases each). CDR3 length equals 13 residues. The germline V gene has CDR1 SNHLY and CDR2 FYNNEI. Trimming stripped 7 bases from V and 2 bases from J, with 12 bases between. CDR3 nucleotides: TGTGCCAGCAACCGGGACGGACCCTACGAGCAGTACTTC. Protein product: CASNRDGPYEQYF.

In this sample, this clonotype turned up a few times. The DNA of the CDR3 is TGTGCCAGACCCCTTGCCGTGTGGAGCACAGATACGCAGTATTTT. Translating it yields CARPLAVWSTDTQYF. This chain links TRBV27 with TRBJ2-3; D gene uncertain. Looked up from germline, CDR1 is MNHEY and CDR2 is SMNVEV (reference sequence). Deletions cut 9 bases from V and 0 bases from J, with 16 bases between. This CDR3 has 15 residues.

CDR3 coding DNA: TGCGCCAGCAGCTTAGGGGGGAACGGGGGAGAGCAGTACTTC. It codes for CASSLGGNGGEQYF. V and J are TRBV5-1 and TRBJ2-7; TRBD1 or TRBD2 may be the D gene (6 bases each). Trimming took off 2 bases at V and 7 bases at J, with 16 bases between the two ends. Germline lookup yields CDR1 SGHRS and CDR2 YFSETQ. CDR3 length: 14 amino acids.

This clonotype was detected many times. The chain combines TRBV2 with TRBJ2-1; no reliable D call. Germline assignment: CDR1 SNHLY and CDR2 FYNNEI. Trimming removed 6 bases from V and 5 bases from J, with 5 bases in between. The CDR3 consists of 11 residues. CDR3 in amino acids: CASSPDNEQFF. CDR3 coding DNA: TGTGCCAGCAGCCCCGACAATGAGCAGTTCTTC.

This clonotype was recorded at least ten times. The J gene is TRBJ1-1, the V gene TRBV20-1; a weak D match, TRBD1 (5 bases). Germline lookup yields CDR1 DFQATT and CDR2 SNEGSKA (reference sequence). The CDR3 extends over 13 amino acids. Between the trimmed V and J ends, which lost 6 bases and 4 bases, there was a span of 15 bases. CDR3 nucleotide sequence: TGCAGTGCCAATTTCGGGACGGCCACTGAAGCTTTCTTT. Translated, it gives CSANFGTATEAFF.

The chain links TRBV2 to TRBJ2-2; possibly TRBD2 for D (5 bases). This CDR3 is 15 amino acids long. Germline V CDR1 and CDR2: SNHLY, FYNNEI. Trimming took off 4 bases at V and 0 bases at J, with 9 bases between the two ends. The CDR3 sequence is CASSAGLANTGELFF. Written as DNA, the CDR3 is TGTGCCAGCAGTGCCGGACTCGCGAACACCGGGGAGCTGTTTTTT.

The chain recombines TRBV20-1 with TRBJ2-7, with D hard to call. V was clipped by 1 base and J by 0 bases, with 4 bases between them. The CDR3 covers 12 residues. CDR1 DFQATT and CDR2 SNEGSKA come from the germline V gene (reference sequence). CDR3 DNA sequence: TGCAGTGCTAGAGTCAGCTCCTACGAGCAGTACTTC. This encodes CSARVSSYEQYF.

Remarks on this clonotype: One base away lies a much larger clone, so this may be a sequencing read error. This chain joins TRBV27 and TRBJ1-1; no clear D gene. Germline CDR1 MNHEY, CDR2 SMNVEV (reference sequence). The CDR3 loop spans 10 amino acids. CDR3 in DNA: TGTACCATCCAATCCACTGAAGCTTTCTTT. It specifies CTIQSTEAFF.

Ten or more counts support this clonotype. The rearrangement joins TRBV12-3 or TRBV12-4 to TRBJ2-1, with D maybe TRBD2 (5 bases). V was cut by 3 bases and J by 0 bases, with 9 bases left in between. This CDR3 is 15 amino acids long. The CDR3 region is CASSLGESSYNEQFF. CDR3 DNA: TGTGCCAGCAGTTTGGGAGAGAGCTCCTACAATGAGCAGTTCTTC.

This clonotype has a count of ten or more. J is TRBJ2-1 and V is TRBV2, with D unclear. The CDR3 spans 14 residues. The V end lost 2 bases, the J end lost 12 bases, and 17 bases lay between the germline ends. CDR1 and CDR2 (germline): SNHLY, FYNNEI. CDR3: CASSELNSAKGQFF. For the CDR3, the DNA is TGTGCCAGCAGTGAACTCAACAGTGCAAAGGGGCAGTTCTTC.

This chain links TRBV12-3 or TRBV12-4 with TRBJ1-2, with a possible D match to TRBD1 (6 bases). The V and J ends lost 0 bases and 6 bases respectively, with 11 bases between them. This CDR3 is 14 amino acids long. CDR3 in DNA: TGTGCCAGCAGTTTAGCTCAGCCAGGGGATGGCTACACCTTC. It codes for CASSLAQPGDGYTF.

V gene TRBV7-2 combines with J gene TRBJ1-1; possibly TRBD1 for D (5 bases). The V gene lost 3 bases and the J gene lost 11 bases, with 13 bases spanning the gap. The CDR3 loop spans 12 amino acids. From germline, CDR1 is SGHTA and CDR2 FQGNSA. The CDR3 reads CASSFLGRDAFF. CDR3 in DNA: TGTGCCAGCAGCTTTTTGGGCAGGGATGCTTTCTTT. Filled out from reference TRBV7-2 and TRBJ1-1, the complete variable domain reads GAGVSQSPSNKVTEKGKDVELRCDPISGHTALYWYRQSLGQGLEFLIYFQGNSAPDKSGLPSDRFSAERTGGSVSTLTIQRTQQEDSAVYLCASSFLGRDAFFGQGTRLTVV.

This sequence joins TRBV29-1 and TRBJ1-2, with 9 bases matching TRBD1. Germline trimming cut 7 bases from V and 6 bases from J; bases unmatched to any gene: 15. Germline CDR1 reads SQVTM; CDR2 reads ANQGSEA. The CDR3 length is 15 residues. The CDR3, as DNA: TGCAGCGACGTGCACGGGACAGGGTCGACCCATGGCTACACCTTC. This codes for CSDVHGTGSTHGYTF.

This clonotype was recorded at least ten times. V usage is TRBV7-9 and J usage is TRBJ1-1, with TRBD1 as a possible D gene (5 bases). Germline values: CDR1 SEHNR, CDR2 FQNEAQ (reference sequence). V dropped 3 bases and J dropped 3 bases, with 14 bases sitting between them. This CDR3 spans 15 amino acids. The CDR3 DNA is TGTGCCAGCAGCTTCCTGGGACCGATAGACACTGAAGCTTTCTTT. This codes for CASSFLGPIDTEAFF.

Concerning this clonotype: A much more abundant neighbour one base away suggests this may be a read error. The rearrangement joins TRBV12-3 or TRBV12-4 to TRBJ1-2; the match to TRBD1 covers 8 bases. The CDR3 is 13 residues long. The CDR3 reads CASRLTGEEGCTF. In DNA form, the CDR3 reads TGTGCCAGCAGACTGACAGGGGAGGAGGGCTGCACCTTC.

The J gene is TRBJ2-7, the V gene TRBV7-8; perhaps TRBD1 as D (6 bases). The V gene lost 5 bases and the J gene lost 3 bases, with 14 bases spanning the gap. Germline V CDR1 and CDR2: SGHVS, FQNEAQ. This CDR3 is built from 14 residues. The CDR3 sequence is CASSAPGHLYEQYF. The CDR3 region has the DNA TGTGCCAGCAGCGCCCCGGGACACCTCTACGAGCAGTACTTC.

This clonotype has ten or more counts. The J gene is TRBJ2-1, the V gene TRBV28; 10 bases line up with TRBD2. Germline-derived CDR1 and CDR2 are MDHEN and SYDVKM. The V and J ends lost 5 bases and 8 bases, in that order; junction bases with no gene match: 6. CDR3 length equals 14 residues. The CDR3 sequence is CASSQRGGLDEQFF. The CDR3 nucleotides read TGTGCCAGCAGTCAGCGGGGGGGCCTGGATGAGCAGTTCTTC.

The rearrangement uses TRBV27 and TRBJ1-2; a possible D gene is TRBD1 (5 bases). This CDR3 is built from 15 residues. Trimming removed 6 bases from V and 0 bases from J, with 14 bases in between. Germline lookup yields CDR1 MNHEY and CDR2 SMNVEV (reference sequence). For the CDR3, the DNA is TGTGCCAGCAGGAACAGGAGCCCCCCTAACTATGGCTACACCTTC. Translation: CASRNRSPPNYGYTF.

This clonotype was found a few times. The rearrangement uses TRBV27 and TRBJ2-2; TRBD2 agrees at 9 bases. J was trimmed by 6 bases and V by 3 bases; bases with no gene match: 8. Per germline, CDR1 MNHEY and CDR2 SMNVEV (reference sequence). The CDR3 is made up of 16 amino acids. Written as DNA, the CDR3 is TGTGCCAGCAGTTTGGTAGCGGGGGCTCGAGCCGGGGAGCTGTTTTTT. Amino acids: CASSLVAGARAGELFF.

This clonotype has a handful of counts. The CDR3, as DNA: TGTGCCAGCACCTCGCCGGGACAGGGGGCCAATGAGCAGTTCTTC. This encodes CASTSPGQGANEQFF. This chain connects TRBV7-9 to TRBJ2-1, with 12 bases that match TRBD1. Germline assignment: CDR1 SEHNR and CDR2 FQNEAQ (reference sequence). V shed 7 bases, J shed 6 bases, and the junction held 7 bases outside the gene matches. This CDR3 has 15 residues.

This clonotype was seen more than once but under ten times. The chain couples TRBV4-1 to TRBJ2-7; maybe TRBD2 (5 bases). The germline V gene encodes CDR1 MGHRA and CDR2 YSYEKL. Trimming pared 1 base from V and 3 bases from J, leaving 22 bases between. This CDR3 comprises 18 residues. CDR3 protein: CASSQGTTKDYYYYEQYF. Here the CDR3 DNA reads TGCGCCAGCAGCCAAGGGACCACAAAAGACTACTACTACTACGAGCAGTACTTC.